This TCR beta chain was identified in a study of blood T cell repertoires in COVID-19. The repertoire was sequenced with immunoSEQ multiplex PCR; TCRdb's copy has only in-frame clones and lacks some. Among about 96,000 clones listed, around 84% were seen once. The CDR3 is 16 amino acids. J gave up 2 bases and V 6 bases, and 11 bases lay outside the gene matches. From germline, CDR1 is SQVTM and CDR2 ANQGSEA. The gene calls are TRBV29-1 and TRBJ1-4, with 8 bases that match TRBD1. Sequenced material: peripheral blood. This sequence originates from a woman between 55 and 75 years old with acute or convalescent COVID-19. CDR3 protein: CSVLRPGGHTNEKLFF. The CDR3 nucleotides are TGCAGCGTCTTACGGCCAGGGGGCCATACTAATGAAAAACTGTTTTTT.